The clone carrying this T cell receptor beta chain was seen only once. The sample belongs to a study of control samples from healthy donors and cancer patients. Sequencing used immunoSEQ multiplex PCR; TCRdb keeps in-frame clones, though not all of them. The table records 150,000 to 200,000 clones, 91% of them present only once. The germline V and J ends were trimmed by 0 bases and 2 bases, with 9 bases remaining between them. CDR3 length: 15 amino acids. Per the germline V gene, CDR1 is SGHRS and CDR2 is YFSETQ. This clonotype originated in a woman in her thirties in good health. The sample was blood. V and J are TRBV5-1 and TRBJ2-1; tentative D call: TRBD1 (5 bases). CDR3 in amino acids: CASSLAAGTYNEQFF. The DNA for the CDR3 is TGCGCCAGCAGCTTGGCTGCAGGGACCTACAATGAGCAGTTCTTC. The variable domain in full, with the rest retrieved from reference TRBV5-1 and TRBJ2-1, is KAGVTQTPRYLIKTRGQQVTLSCSPISGHRSVSWYQQTPGQGLQFLFEYFSETQRNKGNFPGRFSGRQFSNSRSEMNVSTLELGDSALYLCASSLAAGTYNEQFFGPGTRLTVL.